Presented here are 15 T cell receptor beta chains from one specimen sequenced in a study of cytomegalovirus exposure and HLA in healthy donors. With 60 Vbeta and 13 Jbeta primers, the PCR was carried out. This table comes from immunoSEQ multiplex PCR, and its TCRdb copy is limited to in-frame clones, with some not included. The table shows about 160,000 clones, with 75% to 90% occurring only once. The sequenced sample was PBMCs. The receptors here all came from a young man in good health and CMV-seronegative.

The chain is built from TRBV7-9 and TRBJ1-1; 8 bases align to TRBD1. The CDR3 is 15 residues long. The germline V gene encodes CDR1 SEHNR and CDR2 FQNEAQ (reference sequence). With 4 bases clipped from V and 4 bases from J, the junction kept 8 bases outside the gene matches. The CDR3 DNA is TGTGCCAGCAGCTCACAGGGGGTTCGAGGCACTGAAGCTTTCTTT. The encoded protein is CASSSQGVRGTEAFF.

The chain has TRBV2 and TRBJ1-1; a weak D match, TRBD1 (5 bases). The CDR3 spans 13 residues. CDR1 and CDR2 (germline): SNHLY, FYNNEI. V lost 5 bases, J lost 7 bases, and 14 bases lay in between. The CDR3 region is CASSQRRTIEAFF. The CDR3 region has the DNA TGTGCCAGCAGTCAGAGAAGGACAATTGAAGCTTTCTTT.

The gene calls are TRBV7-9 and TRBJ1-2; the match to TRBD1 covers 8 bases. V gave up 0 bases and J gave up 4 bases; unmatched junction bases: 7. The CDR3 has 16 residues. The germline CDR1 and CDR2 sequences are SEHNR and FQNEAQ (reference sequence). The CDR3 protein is CASSLAAGGIAYGYTF. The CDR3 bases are TGTGCCAGCAGCTTAGCGGCAGGGGGCATCGCCTATGGCTACACCTTC.

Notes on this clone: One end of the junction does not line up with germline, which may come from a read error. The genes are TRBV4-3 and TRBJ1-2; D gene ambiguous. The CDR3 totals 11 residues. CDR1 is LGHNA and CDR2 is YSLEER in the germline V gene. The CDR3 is CASSQPQMVIF. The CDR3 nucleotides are TGCGCCAGCAGCCAACCCCAGATGGTGATCTTC.

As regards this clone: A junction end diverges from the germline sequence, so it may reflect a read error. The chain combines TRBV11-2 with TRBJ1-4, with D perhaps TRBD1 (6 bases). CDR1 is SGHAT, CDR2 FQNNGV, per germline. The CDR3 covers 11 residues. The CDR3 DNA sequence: TGTGCCAGCGGGGACCGGGGGGCAATCCTTTTT. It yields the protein CASGDRGAILF. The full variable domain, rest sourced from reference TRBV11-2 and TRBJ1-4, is EAGVAQSPRYKIIEKRQSVAFWCNPISGHATLYWYQQILGQGPKLLIQFQNNGVVDDSQLPKDRFSAERLKGVDSTLKIQPAKLEDSAVYLCASGDRGAILFGSGTQLSVL.

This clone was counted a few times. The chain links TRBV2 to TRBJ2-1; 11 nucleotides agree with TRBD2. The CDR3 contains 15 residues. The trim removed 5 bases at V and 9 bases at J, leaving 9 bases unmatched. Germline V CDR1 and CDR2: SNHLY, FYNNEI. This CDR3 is CASSNLAGGSSEQFF. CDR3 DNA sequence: TGTGCCAGCAGTAACTTAGCGGGAGGGAGTAGTGAGCAGTTCTTC.

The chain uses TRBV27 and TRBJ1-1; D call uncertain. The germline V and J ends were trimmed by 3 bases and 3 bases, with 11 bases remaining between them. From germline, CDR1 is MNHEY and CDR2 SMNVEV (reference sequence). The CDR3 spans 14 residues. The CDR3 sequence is CASSFAGIDTEAFF. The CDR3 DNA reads TGTGCCAGCAGTTTCGCAGGTATTGACACTGAAGCTTTCTTT.

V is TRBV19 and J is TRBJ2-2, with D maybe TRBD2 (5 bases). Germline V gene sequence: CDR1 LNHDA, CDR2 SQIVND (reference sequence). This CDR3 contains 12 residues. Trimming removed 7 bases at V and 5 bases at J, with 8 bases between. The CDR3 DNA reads TGTGCCAGTATCGAGGGTACCGGGGAGCTGTTTTTT. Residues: CASIEGTGELFF.

In DNA, the CDR3 is TGTGCCAGCTCCCCTAAACCGACACTGTGGGAGCAGTTCTTC. Protein product: CASSPKPTLWEQFF. The chain recombines TRBV18 with TRBJ2-1; D not certain. This CDR3 region has 14 residues. Germline V gives CDR1 KGHSH, CDR2 LQKENI. Deletions cut 6 bases from V and 10 bases from J, with 19 bases between. Supplemented by reference TRBV18 and TRBJ2-1, the full variable domain reads NAGVMQNPRHLVRRRGQEARLRCSPMKGHSHVYWYRQLPEEGLKFMVYLQKENIIDESGMPKERFSAEFPKEGPSILRIQQVVRGDSAAYFCASSPKPTLWEQFFGPGTRLTVL.

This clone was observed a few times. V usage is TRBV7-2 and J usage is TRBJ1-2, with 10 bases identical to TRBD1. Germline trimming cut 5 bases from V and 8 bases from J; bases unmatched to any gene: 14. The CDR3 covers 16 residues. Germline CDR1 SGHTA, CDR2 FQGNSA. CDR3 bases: TGTGCCAGCAGCGGACCCCCGGGACAGGGGTGGAGCGGCTACACCTTC. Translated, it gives CASSGPPGQGWSGYTF.

CDR3: CASGTGFFYGYTF. In nucleotides, the CDR3 is TGTGCCAGCGGAACAGGGTTCTTCTATGGCTACACCTTC. The rearrangement links TRBV6-1 to TRBJ1-2, with a tentative D call TRBD1 (6 bases). In germline, CDR1 is MNHNS, CDR2 SASEGT. This CDR3 spans 13 amino acids. Trimming removed 8 bases from V and 4 bases from J, with 14 bases in between.

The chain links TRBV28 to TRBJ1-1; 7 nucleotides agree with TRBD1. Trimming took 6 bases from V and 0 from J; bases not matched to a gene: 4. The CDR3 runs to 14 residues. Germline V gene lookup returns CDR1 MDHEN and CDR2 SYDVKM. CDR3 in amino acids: CASREGALNTEAFF. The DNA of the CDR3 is TGTGCCAGCAGGGAGGGGGCCCTGAACACTGAAGCTTTCTTT.

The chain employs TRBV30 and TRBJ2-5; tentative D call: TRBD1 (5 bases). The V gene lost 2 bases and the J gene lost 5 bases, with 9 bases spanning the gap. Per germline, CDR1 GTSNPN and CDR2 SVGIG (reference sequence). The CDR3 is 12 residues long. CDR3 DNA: TGTGCCTGGAGTAGGCAGGGTGAGACCCAGTACTTC. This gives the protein CAWSRQGETQYF.

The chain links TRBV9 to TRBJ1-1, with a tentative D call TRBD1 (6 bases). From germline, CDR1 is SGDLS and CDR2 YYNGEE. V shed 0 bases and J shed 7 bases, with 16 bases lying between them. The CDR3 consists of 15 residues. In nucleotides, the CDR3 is TGTGCCAGCAGCGTAGAGGGGGAGGGGGGCGATGAAGCTTTCTTT. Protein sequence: CASSVEGEGGDEAFF.

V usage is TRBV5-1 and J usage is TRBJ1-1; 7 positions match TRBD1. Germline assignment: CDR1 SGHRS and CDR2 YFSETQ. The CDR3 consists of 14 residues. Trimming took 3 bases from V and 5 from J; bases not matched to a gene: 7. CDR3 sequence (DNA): TGCGCCAGCAGCTGGGGACAGCCCGGAACTGAAGCTTTCTTT. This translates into CASSWGQPGTEAFF.